This T cell receptor beta chain was documented in a study of T cells in localized non-small cell lung cancer. Whole-study results and caveats: Patients showing higher blood T cell density tended to see longer overall survival.

Germline V gives CDR1 SNHLY, CDR2 FYNNEI. Trimming shortened V by 0 bases and J by 4 bases, and 9 bases separated the two germline ends. This CDR3 region has 14 residues. Using immunoSEQ multiplex PCR, the repertoire was profiled, and TCRdb retains in-frame clones only, with some absent. Of 50,000 to 75,000 clones detected, 80% to 95% appear once; the ten largest clones hold 20%. Note on this clone: Antigen: not known.

The sequence came from a man aged 40 to 70 with stage I lung adenocarcinoma. The specimen comprised peripheral blood, sampled before any cancer treatment. This sequence joins TRBV2 and TRBJ1-2; D is uncertain. CDR3 DNA sequence: TGTGCCAGCAGTGAAGCCGCAGGACTCTATGGCTACACCTTC. Translating gives CASSEAAGLYGYTF.